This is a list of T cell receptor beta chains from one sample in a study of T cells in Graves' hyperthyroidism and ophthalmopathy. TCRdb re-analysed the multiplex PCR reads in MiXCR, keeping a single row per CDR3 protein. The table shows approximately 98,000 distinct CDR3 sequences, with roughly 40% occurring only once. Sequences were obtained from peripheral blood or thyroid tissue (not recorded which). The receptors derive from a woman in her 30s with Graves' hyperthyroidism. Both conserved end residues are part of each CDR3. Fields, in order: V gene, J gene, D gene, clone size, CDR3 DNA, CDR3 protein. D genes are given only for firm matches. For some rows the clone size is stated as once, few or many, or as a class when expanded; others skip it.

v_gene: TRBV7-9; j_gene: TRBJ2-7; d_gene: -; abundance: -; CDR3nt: TGTGCCAGCAGACGCGGGGCGACCTACGAGCAGTACTTC; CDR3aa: CASRRGATYEQYF
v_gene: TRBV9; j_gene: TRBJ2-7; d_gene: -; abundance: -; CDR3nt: TGTGCCAGCAGCGCCACTAGCTCCTACGAGCAGTACTTC; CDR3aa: CASSATSSYEQYF
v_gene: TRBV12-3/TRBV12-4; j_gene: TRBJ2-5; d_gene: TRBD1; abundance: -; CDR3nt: TGTGCCAGCAGTTCACAGGGGGCAGAGGAGACCCAGTACTTC; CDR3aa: CASSSQGAEETQYF
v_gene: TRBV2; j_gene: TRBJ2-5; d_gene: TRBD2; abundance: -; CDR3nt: TGTGCCAGCAGCCTAGCGGGATGGCAAGAGACCCAGTACTTC; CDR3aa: CASSLAGWQETQYF
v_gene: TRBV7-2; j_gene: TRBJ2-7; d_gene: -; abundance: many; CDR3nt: TGTGCCAGCAGCTTACAATCCCAGGGCTACGAGCAGTACTTC; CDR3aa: CASSLQSQGYEQYF
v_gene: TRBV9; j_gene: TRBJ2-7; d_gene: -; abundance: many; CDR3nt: TGTGCCAGCAGCGTAGGGCTAGACCGAAACGAGCAGTACTTC; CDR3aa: CASSVGLDRNEQYF
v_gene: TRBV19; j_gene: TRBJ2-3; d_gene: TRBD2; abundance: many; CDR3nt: TGTGCCAGTAGTATGCGAGCGGGGGAAGGCACAGATACGCAGTATTTT; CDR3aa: CASSMRAGEGTDTQYF
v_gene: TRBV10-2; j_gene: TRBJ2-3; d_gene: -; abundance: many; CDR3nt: TGCGCCAGCGCCGAAATAGGCACAGATACGCAGTATTTT; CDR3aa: CASAEIGTDTQYF
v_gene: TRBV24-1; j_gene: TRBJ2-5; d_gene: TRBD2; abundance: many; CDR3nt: TGTGCCACCAGTGATTTGCCTAGCGGGAGCCGGGAGACCCAGTACTTC; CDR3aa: CATSDLPSGSRETQYF
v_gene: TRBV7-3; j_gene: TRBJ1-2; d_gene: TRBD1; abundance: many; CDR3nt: TGTGCCAGCAGCTTGCGACAGGGGAATGGCTACACCTTC; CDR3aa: CASSLRQGNGYTF
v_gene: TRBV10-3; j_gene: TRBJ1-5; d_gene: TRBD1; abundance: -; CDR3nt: TGTGCCAGCGGACAGGGAGATCAGCCCCAGCATTTT; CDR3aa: CASGQGDQPQHF
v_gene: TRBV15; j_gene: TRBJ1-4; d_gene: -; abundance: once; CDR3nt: TGTGCCACCAGCAGCCACCCCGCCGACTTTTCAACTAATGAAAAACTGTTTTTT; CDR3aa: CATSSHPADFSTNEKLFF
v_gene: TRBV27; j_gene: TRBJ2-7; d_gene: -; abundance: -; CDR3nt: TGTGCCAGCAGTTCCCCGGGCCTAACTTCCTACGAGCAGTACTTC; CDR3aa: CASSSPGLTSYEQYF
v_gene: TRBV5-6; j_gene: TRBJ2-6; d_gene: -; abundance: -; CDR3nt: TGTGCCAGCAGCTTGGGGGCGACAGGGGCCAACGTCCTGACTTTC; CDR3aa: CASSLGATGANVLTF
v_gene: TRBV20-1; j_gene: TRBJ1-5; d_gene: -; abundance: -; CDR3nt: TGCAGTGCTAGCCTACCGGGAGTTTGGGAGACCCAGCATTTT; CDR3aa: CSASLPGVWETQHF
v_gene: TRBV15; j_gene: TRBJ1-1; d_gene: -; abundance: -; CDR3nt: TGTGCCACCAGCAACGGGGGGCCAGCTTTCTTT; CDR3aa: CATSNGGPAFF
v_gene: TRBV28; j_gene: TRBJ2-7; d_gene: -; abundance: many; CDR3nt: TGTGCCAGCAACCCCATGGGTTGGGCTTACGAGCAGTACTTC; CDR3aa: CASNPMGWAYEQYF
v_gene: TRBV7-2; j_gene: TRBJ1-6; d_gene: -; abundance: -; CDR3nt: TGTGCCAGCAGCTCGAAAACAGGGAGTTCACCCCTCCACTTT; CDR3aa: CASSSKTGSSPLHF
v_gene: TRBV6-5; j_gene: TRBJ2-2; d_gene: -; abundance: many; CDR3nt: TGTGCCAGCTTTCTTCGGGGGCTGGCTAACACCGGGGAGCTGTTTTTT; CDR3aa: CASFLRGLANTGELFF
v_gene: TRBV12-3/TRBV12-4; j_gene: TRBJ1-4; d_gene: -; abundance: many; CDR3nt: TGTGCCAGTTCGGAGGGATTGAATAATGAAAAACTGTTTTTT; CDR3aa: CASSEGLNNEKLFF
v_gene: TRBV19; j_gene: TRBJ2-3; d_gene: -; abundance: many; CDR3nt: TGTGCCAGTAGTCAGGCCCCAGGCACAGATACGCAGTATTTT; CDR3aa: CASSQAPGTDTQYF
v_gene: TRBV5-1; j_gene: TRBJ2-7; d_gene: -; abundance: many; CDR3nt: TGCGCCAGCAGCGAATCCGGGACAAAATCCTACGAGCAGTACTTC; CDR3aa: CASSESGTKSYEQYF
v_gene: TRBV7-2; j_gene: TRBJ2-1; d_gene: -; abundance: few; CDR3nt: TGTGCCAGCAGCTTAGTCTCCGGGACTTGGGGCAATGAGCAGTTCTTC; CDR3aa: CASSLVSGTWGNEQFF
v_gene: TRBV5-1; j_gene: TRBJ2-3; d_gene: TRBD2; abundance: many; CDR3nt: TGCGCCAGCCGGGTTTGGGCGGGAGACACAGATACGCAGTATTTT; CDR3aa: CASRVWAGDTDTQYF
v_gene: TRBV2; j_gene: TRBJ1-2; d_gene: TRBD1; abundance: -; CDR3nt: TGTGCCAGCAGTGAGACAGGGGTGGGTGGCTACACCTTC; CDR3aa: CASSETGVGGYTF
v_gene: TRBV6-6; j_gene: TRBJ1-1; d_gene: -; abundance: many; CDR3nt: TGTGCCAGCAGTTACTCGAATCAGGTCATATTACCGAACACTGAAGCTTTCTTT; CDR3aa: CASSYSNQVILPNTEAFF
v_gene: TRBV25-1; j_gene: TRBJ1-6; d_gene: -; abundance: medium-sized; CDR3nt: TGTGCCAGCACGTATAACGATTCACCCCTCCACTTT; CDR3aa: CASTYNDSPLHF
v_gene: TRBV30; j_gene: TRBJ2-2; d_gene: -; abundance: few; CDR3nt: TGTGCCTGGCACTTCGCACTGAACACCGGGGAGCTGTTTTTT; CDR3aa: CAWHFALNTGELFF
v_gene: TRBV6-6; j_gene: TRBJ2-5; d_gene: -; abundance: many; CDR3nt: TGTGCCAGCAGTTCTTCTCAGGAGGGGGCCCAGTACTTC; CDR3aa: CASSSSQEGAQYF
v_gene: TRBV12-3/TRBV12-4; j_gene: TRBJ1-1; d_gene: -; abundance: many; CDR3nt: TGTGCCAGCAGTCGACAAGGGATTGGGGCTGAAGCTTTCTTT; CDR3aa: CASSRQGIGAEAFF
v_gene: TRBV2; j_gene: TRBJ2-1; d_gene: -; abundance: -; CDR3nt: TGTGCCAGCAGTCCCCCTGGGCTGATCTCCTACAATGAGCAGTTCTTC; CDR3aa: CASSPPGLISYNEQFF
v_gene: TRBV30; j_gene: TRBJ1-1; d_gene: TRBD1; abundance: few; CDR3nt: TGTGCCTGGAGTGTGTTTCGATCTGGGACAGGGGGCCGCCGAGCTTTCTTT; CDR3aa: CAWSVFRSGTGGRRAFF
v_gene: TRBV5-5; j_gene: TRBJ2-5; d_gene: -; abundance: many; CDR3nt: TGTGCCAGCAGCTTTAGCAGGATCGGGGAGACCCAGTACTTC; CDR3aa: CASSFSRIGETQYF
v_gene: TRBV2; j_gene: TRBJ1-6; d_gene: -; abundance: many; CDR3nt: TGTGCCAGCAGTTCCCCCAGGGGACTCCTTAATTCACCCCTCCACTTT; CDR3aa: CASSSPRGLLNSPLHF
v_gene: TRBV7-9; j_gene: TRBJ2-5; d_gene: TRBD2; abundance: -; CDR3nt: TGTGCCAGCAGCTCCCCGACGGGGGGAGGCCAAGAGACCCAGTACTTC; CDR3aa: CASSSPTGGGQETQYF
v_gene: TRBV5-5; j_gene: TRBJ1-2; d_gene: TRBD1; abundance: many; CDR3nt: TGTGCCAGCAGAGCCACCGGGACAGGATGGCATGGCTACACCTTC; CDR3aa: CASRATGTGWHGYTF
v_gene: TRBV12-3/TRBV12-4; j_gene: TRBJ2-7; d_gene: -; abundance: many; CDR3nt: TGTGCCAGCAGTTTATGGACACCCTACGAGCAGTACTTC; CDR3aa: CASSLWTPYEQYF